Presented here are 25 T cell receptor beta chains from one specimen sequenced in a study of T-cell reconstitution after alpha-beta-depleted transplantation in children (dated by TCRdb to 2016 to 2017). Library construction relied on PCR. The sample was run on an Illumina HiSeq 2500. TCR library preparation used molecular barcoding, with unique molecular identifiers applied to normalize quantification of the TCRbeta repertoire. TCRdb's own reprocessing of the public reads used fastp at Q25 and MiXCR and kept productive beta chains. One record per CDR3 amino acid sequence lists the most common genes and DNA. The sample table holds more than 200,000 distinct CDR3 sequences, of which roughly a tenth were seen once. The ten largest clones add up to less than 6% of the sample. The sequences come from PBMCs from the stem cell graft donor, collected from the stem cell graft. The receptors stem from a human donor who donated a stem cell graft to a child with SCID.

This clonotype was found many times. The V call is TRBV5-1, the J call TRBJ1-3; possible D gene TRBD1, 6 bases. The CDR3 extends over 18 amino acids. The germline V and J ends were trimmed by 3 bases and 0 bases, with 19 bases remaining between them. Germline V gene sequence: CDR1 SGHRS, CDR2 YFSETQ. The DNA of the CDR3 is TGCGCCAGCAGCTGGGACATTCTTGACAGGAGCTCTGGAAACACCATATATTTT. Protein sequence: CASSWDILDRSSGNTIYF. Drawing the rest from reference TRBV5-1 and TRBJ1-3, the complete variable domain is KAGVTQTPRYLIKTRGQQVTLSCSPISGHRSVSWYQQTPGQGLQFLFEYFSETQRNKGNFPGRFSGRQFSNSRSEMNVSTLELGDSALYLCASSWDILDRSSGNTIYFGEGSWLTVV.

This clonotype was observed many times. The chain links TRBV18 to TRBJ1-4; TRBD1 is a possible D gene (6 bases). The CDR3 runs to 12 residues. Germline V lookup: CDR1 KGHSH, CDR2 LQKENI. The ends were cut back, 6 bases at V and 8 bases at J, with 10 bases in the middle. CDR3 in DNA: TGTGCCAGCTCGGGACAATTCGAAAAACTGTTTTTT. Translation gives CASSGQFEKLFF.

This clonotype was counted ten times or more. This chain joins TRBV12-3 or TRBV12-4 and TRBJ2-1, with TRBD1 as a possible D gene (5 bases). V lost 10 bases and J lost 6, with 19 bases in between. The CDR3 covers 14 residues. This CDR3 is CATVGRATSNEQFF. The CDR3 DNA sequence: TGTGCCACCGTGGGCAGGGCGACGTCCAATGAGCAGTTCTTC.

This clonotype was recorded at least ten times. CDR3 coding DNA: TGCAGTGCTAGAACGGGGCAGCCAGATACGCAGTATTTT. Protein sequence: CSARTGQPDTQYF. The chain carries TRBV20-1 and TRBJ2-3; D possibly uses TRBD1 or TRBD2 (5 bases each). Germline-derived CDR1 and CDR2 are DFQATT and SNEGSKA (reference sequence). The length of the CDR3 is 13 residues. V lost 2 bases, J lost 4 bases, and 10 bases lay in between.

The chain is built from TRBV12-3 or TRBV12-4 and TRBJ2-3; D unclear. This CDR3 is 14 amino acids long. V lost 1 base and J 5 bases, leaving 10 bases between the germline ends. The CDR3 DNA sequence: TGTGCCAGCAGTTTAGAAGCCCGAAAAGATACGCAGTATTTT. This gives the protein CASSLEARKDTQYF.

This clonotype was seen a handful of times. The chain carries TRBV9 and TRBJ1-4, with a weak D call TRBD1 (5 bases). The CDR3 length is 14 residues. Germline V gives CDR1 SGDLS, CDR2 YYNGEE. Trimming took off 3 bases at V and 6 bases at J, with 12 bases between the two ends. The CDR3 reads CASSADSGDEKLFF. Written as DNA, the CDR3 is TGTGCCAGCAGCGCGGACTCGGGGGATGAAAAACTGTTTTTT.

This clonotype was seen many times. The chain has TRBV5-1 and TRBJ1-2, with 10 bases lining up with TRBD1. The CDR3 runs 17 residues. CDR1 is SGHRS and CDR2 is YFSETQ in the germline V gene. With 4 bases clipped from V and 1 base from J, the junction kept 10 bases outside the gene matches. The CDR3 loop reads CASSIGTGAIFNYGYTF. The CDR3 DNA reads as TGCGCCAGCAGCATCGGGACAGGGGCCATTTTTAACTATGGCTACACCTTC.

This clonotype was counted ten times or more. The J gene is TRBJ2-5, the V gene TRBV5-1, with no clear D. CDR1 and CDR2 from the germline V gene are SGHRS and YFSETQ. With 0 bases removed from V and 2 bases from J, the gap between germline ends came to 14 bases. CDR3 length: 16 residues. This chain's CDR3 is CASSLAGMAGQETQYF. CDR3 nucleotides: TGCGCCAGCAGCTTGGCCGGAATGGCAGGACAAGAGACCCAGTACTTC.

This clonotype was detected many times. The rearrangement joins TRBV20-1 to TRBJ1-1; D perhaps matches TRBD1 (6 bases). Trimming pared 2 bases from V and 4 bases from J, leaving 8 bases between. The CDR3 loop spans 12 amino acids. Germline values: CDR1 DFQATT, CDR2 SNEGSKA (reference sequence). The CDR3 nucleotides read TGCAGTGCTAGAAGGGGGGGCACTGAAGCTTTCTTT. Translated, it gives CSARRGGTEAFF.

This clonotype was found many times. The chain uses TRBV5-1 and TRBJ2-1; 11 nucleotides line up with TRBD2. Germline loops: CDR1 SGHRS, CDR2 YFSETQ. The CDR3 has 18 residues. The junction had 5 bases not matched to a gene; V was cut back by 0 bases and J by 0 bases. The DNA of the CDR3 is TGCGCCAGCAGCTTGGCCGAACTAGCGGGGGCCTCCTACAATGAGCAGTTCTTC. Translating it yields CASSLAELAGASYNEQFF.

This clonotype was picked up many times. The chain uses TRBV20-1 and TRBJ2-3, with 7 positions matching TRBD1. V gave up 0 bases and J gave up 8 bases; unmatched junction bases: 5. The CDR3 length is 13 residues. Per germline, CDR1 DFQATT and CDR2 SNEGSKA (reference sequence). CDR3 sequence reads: CSARDRGLSTQYF. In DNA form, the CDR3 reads TGCAGTGCTAGAGATAGGGGGCTCAGTACGCAGTATTTT.

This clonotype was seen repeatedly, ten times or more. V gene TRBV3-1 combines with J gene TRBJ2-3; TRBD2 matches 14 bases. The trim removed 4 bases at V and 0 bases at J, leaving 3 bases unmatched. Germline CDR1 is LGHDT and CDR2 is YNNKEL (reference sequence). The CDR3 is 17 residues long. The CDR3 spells CASSRGLAGGSTDTQYF. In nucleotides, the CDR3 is TGTGCCAGCAGCCGCGGACTAGCGGGGGGCAGCACAGATACGCAGTATTTT.

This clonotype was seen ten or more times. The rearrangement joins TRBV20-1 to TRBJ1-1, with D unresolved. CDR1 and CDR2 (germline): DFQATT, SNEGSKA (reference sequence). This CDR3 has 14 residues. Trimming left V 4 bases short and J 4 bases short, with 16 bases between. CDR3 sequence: CSAKKAGPLTEAFF. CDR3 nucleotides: TGCAGTGCTAAAAAAGCAGGACCCCTCACTGAAGCTTTCTTT.

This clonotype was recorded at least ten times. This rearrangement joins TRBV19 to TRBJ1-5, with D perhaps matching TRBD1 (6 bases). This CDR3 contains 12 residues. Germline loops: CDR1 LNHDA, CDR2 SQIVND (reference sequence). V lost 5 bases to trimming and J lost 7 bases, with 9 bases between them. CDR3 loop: CASSPDRQPQHF. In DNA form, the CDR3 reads TGTGCCAGTAGTCCAGACAGGCAGCCCCAGCATTTT.

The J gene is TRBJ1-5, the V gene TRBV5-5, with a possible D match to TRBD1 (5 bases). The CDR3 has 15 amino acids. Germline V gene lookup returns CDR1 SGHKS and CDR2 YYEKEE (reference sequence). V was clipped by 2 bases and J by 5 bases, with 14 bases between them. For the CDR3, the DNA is TGTGCCAGCAGCTTATACGACAGACTGTATCAGCCCCAGCATTTT. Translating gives CASSLYDRLYQPQHF. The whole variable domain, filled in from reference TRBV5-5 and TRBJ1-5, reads DAGVTQSPTHLIKTRGQQVTLRCSPISGHKSVSWYQQVLGQGPQFIFQYYEKEERGRGNFPDRFSARQFPNYSSELNVNALLLGDSALYLCASSLYDRLYQPQHFGDGTRLSIL.

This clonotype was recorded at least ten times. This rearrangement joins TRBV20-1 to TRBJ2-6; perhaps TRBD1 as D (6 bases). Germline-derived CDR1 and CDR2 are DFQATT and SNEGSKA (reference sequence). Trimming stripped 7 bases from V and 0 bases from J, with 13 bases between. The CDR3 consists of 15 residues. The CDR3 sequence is CSVSGASSGANVLTF. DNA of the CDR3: TGCAGTGTCTCAGGGGCTAGCTCTGGGGCCAACGTCCTGACTTTC.

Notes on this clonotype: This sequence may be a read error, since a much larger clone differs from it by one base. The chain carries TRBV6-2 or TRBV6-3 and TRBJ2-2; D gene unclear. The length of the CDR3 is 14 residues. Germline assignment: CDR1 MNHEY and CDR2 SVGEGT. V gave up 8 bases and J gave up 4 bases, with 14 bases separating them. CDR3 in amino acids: CASQVGFLTGELFF. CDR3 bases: TGTGCCAGCCAAGTAGGCTTCCTCACCGGGGAGCTGTTTTTT.

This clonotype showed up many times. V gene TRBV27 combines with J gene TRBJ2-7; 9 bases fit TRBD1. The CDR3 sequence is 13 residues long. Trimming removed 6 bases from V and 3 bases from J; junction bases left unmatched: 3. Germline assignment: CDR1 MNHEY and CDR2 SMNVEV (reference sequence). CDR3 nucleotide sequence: TGTGCCAGCAGAAGGACAGGGGACTACGAGCAGTACTTC. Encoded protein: CASRRTGDYEQYF.

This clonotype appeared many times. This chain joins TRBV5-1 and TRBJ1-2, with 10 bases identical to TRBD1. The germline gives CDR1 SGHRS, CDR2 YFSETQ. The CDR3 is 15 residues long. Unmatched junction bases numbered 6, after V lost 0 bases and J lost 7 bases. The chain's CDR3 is CASSLDGTGAGGYTF. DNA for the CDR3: TGCGCCAGCAGCTTGGACGGGACAGGGGCTGGTGGCTACACCTTC.

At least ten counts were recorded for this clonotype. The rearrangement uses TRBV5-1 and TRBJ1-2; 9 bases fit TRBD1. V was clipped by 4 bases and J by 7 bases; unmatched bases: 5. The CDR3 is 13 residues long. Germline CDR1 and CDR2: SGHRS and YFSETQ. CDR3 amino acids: CASSAGQGSGYTF. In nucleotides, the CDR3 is TGCGCCAGCAGCGCGGGACAGGGAAGTGGCTACACCTTC.

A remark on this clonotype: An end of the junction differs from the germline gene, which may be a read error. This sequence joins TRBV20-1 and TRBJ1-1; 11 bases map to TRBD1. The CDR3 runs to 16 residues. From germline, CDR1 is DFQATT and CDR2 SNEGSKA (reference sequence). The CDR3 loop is CSARGGTGGLDTEAFF. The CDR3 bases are TGCAGTGCTAGAGGAGGGACAGGGGGTTTGGACACTGAAGCCTTCTTT.

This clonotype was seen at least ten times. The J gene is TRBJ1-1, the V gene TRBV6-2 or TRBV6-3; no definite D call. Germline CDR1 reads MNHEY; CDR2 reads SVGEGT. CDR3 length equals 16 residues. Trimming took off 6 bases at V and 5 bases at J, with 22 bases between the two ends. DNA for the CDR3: TGTGCCAGCAGCCGTACCTATCCTCTCTCGGGGACTGAAGCTTTCTTT. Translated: CASSRTYPLSGTEAFF.

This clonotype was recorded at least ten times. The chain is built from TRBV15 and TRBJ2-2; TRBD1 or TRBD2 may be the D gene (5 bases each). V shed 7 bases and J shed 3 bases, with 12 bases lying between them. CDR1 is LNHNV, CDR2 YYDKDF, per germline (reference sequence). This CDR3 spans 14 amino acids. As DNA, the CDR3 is TGTGCCACCAACCGGGACGGTGACACCGGGGAGCTGTTTTTT. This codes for CATNRDGDTGELFF.

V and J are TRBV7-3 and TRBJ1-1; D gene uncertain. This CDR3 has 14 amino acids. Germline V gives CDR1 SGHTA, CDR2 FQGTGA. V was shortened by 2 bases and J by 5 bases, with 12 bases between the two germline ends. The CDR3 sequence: CASSLLGGSTEAFF. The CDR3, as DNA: TGTGCCAGCAGCTTACTCGGCGGCTCGACTGAAGCTTTCTTT.

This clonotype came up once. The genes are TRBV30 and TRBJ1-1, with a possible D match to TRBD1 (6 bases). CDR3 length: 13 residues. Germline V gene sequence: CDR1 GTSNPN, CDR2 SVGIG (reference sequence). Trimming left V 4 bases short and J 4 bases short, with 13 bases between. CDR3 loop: CAWTQGRPTEAFF. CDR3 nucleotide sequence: TGTGCCTGGACCCAGGGGAGACCCACTGAAGCTTTCTTT.